This T cell receptor (beta chain) was documented in a study of PD-1 blockade in classical Hodgkin lymphoma. The CDR3 extends over 13 amino acids. V lost 1 base and J 5 bases, leaving 8 bases between the germline ends. CDR1 and CDR2 from the germline V gene are SGHAT and FQNNGV. Clones were sequenced by immunoSEQ multiplex PCR, and TCRdb holds only the in-frame ones, with some missing. This table holds about 90,000 clones, less than 95% found once. Specified time point: cycle 4 day 1 (C4D1), after five to seven weeks of nivolumab. Each patient's relapse followed autologous stem cell transplantation, and brentuximab vedotin exposure varied.

This TCR was sampled from a human donor with classical Hodgkin lymphoma. The input for sequencing was peripheral blood mononuclear cells (PBMCs), taken before the fourth cycle of nivolumab. The chain joins TRBV11-2 to TRBJ2-5; D ambiguous. CDR3 protein: CASSLGVLETQYF. CDR3 sequence (DNA): TGTGCCAGCAGCTTAGGGGTGCTGGAGACCCAGTACTTC. The entire variable domain, with the rest obtained from reference TRBV11-2 and TRBJ2-5, is as follows: EAGVAQSPRYKIIEKRQSVAFWCNPISGHATLYWYQQILGQGPKLLIQFQNNGVVDDSQLPKDRFSAERLKGVDSTLKIQPAKLEDSAVYLCASSLGVLETQYFGPGTRLLVL.